Below are 11 T cell receptor beta chains sequenced from a single sample in a study of Ad26.COV2.S vaccination and SARS-CoV-2 variants. Indicated treatment: roughly 18 received Ad26.COV2.S at low or high dose, single or two shots; about 5 received placebo; per-sample allocation not given. Specimen acquisition occurred on day 63 following the initial vaccine or placebo injection. Clones were read by immunoSEQ multiplex PCR, and TCRdb kept only the in-frame ones, dropping some. This table holds about 350,000 clones, around 89% found once. Sample: peripheral blood, taken in a trial of Ad26.COV2.S vaccine versus placebo. The receptors were gathered from a person aged 18-65 years who received the Ad26.COV2.S COVID-19 vaccine or a placebo.

The chain carries TRBV10-3 and TRBJ2-7; D unresolved. Germline lookup yields CDR1 ENHRY and CDR2 SYGVKD. The CDR3 is made up of 12 amino acids. Trimming removed 11 bases at V and 3 bases at J, with 14 bases between. The CDR3 loop reads CACSRSIYEQYF. The CDR3 DNA follows: TGTGCCTGCAGTCGGTCAATCTACGAGCAGTACTTC.

The V call is TRBV28, the J call TRBJ1-5, with D possibly being TRBD1 (6 bases). The germline V and J ends were trimmed by 5 bases and 3 bases, with 11 bases remaining between them. The germline CDR1 and CDR2 sequences are MDHEN and SYDVKM. This CDR3 has 14 amino acids. In DNA form, the CDR3 reads TGTGCCAGCAGTCGGGGACAAATCAATCAGCCCCAGCATTTT. It codes for CASSRGQINQPQHF.

The gene calls are TRBV7-9 and TRBJ1-4; D may be TRBD1 (5 bases). The CDR3 has 13 residues. The V gene lost 8 bases and the J gene lost 13 bases, with 20 bases spanning the gap. CDR1 and CDR2 from the germline V gene are SEHNR and FQNEAQ (reference sequence). The CDR3, as DNA: TGTGCCAGCGCCCGGGGGGTGATGAATCGACTGTTTTTT. The encoded protein is CASARGVMNRLFF. The full variable domain, its missing parts supplied by reference TRBV7-9 and TRBJ1-4, is DTGVSQNPRHKITKRGQNVTFRCDPISEHNRLYWYRQTLGQGPEFLTYFQNEAQLEKSRLLSDRFSAERPKGSFSTLEIQRTEQGDSAMYLCASARGVMNRLFFGSGTQLSVL.

The chain is built from TRBV10-3 and TRBJ2-7; TRBD2 might be the D (6 bases). Per the germline V gene, CDR1 is ENHRY and CDR2 is SYGVKD. The CDR3 is 15 amino acids. The V and J ends lost 2 bases and 4 bases respectively, with 15 bases between them. The CDR3 sequence is CAISEADYYNYEQYF. In DNA form, the CDR3 reads TGTGCCATCAGTGAGGCGGACTACTATAATTACGAGCAGTACTTC.

This sequence joins TRBV4-1 and TRBJ1-4; 7 bases agree with TRBD1. Trimming cost V 4 bases and J 1 base; bases outside gene matches: 3. Germline assignment: CDR1 MGHRA and CDR2 YSYEKL. The CDR3 covers 15 residues. CDR3 bases: TGCGCCAGCAGCCTCGACAGGGTAACTAATGAAAAACTGTTTTTT. Its translation is CASSLDRVTNEKLFF.

The chain recombines TRBV28 with TRBJ2-7; TRBD1 might be the D (6 bases). The germline V and J ends were trimmed by 7 bases and 6 bases, with 16 bases remaining between them. This CDR3 comprises 13 residues. Germline-derived CDR1 and CDR2 are MDHEN and SYDVKM. The chain's CDR3 is CASTEQPRGEQYF. CDR3 DNA sequence: TGTGCCAGCACTGAACAACCCAGGGGCGAGCAGTACTTC.

A few counts support this clone. In DNA form, the CDR3 reads TGCGCCAGCAGTGAGTCCCGTGCTGGCGAGTACGAGCAGTACTTC. Translation gives CASSESRAGEYEQYF. V is TRBV10-1 and J is TRBJ2-7; D is ambiguous. V lost 0 bases to trimming and J lost 4 bases, with 13 bases between them. Germline V gene sequence: CDR1 WNHNN, CDR2 SYGVQD (reference sequence). The CDR3 totals 15 residues.

The V call is TRBV19, the J call TRBJ1-3; no clear D. CDR1 is LNHDA and CDR2 is SQIVND in the germline V gene (reference sequence). Between the trimmed V and J ends, which lost 3 bases and 1 base, there was a span of 7 bases. The CDR3 totals 14 residues. CDR3 amino acids: CASSIPGSGNTIYF. Written as DNA, the CDR3 is TGTGCCAGTAGTATTCCGGGGTCTGGAAACACCATATATTTT.

The chain links TRBV5-6 to TRBJ2-7, with unresolved D. Per germline, CDR1 SGHDT and CDR2 YYEEEE. Trimming removed 0 bases at V and 0 bases at J, with 4 bases between. This CDR3 contains 13 residues. CDR3: CASSLGNSYEQYF. The CDR3 DNA sequence: TGTGCCAGCAGCTTGGGTAACTCCTACGAGCAGTACTTC.

The chain employs TRBV19 and TRBJ1-6, with D possibly being TRBD1 (5 bases). The CDR3 contains 14 residues. Trimming stripped 2 bases from V and 11 bases from J, with 13 bases between. Per germline, CDR1 LNHDA and CDR2 SQIVND (reference sequence). CDR3 DNA sequence: TGTGCCAGTAGTATAAAGGGGATTGGAGCACCCCTCCACTTT. It yields the protein CASSIKGIGAPLHF.

The chain links TRBV7-9 to TRBJ2-1, with 10 bases identical to TRBD2. CDR3 length equals 15 residues. Trimming took 3 bases from V and 5 from J; bases not matched to a gene: 4. From germline, CDR1 is SEHNR and CDR2 FQNEAQ (reference sequence). Here the CDR3 reads CASSFGLAEDNEQFF. CDR3 nucleotides: TGTGCCAGCAGCTTTGGACTAGCGGAAGACAATGAGCAGTTCTTC.